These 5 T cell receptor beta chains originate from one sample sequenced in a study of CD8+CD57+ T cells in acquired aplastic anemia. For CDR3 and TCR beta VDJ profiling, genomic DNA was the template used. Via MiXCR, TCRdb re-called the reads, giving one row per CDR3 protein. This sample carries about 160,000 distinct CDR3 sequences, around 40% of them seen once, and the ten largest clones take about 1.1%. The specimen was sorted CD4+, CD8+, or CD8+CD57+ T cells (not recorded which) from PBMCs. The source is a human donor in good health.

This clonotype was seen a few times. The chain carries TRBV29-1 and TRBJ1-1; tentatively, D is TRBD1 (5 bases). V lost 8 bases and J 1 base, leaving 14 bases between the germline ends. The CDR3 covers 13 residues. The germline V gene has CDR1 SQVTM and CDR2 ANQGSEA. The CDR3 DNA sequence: TGCAGCTCGATAACAGGCACGAACACTGAAGCTTTCTTT. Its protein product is CSSITGTNTEAFF.

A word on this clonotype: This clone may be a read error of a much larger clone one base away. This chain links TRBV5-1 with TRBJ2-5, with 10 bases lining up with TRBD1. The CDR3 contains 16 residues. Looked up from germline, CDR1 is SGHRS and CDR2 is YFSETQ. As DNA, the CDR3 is TGCGCCAGCAGCCAACCGGGACAGGGGTTAGGAGAGACCCGGTACTTC. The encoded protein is CASSQPGQGLGETRYF.

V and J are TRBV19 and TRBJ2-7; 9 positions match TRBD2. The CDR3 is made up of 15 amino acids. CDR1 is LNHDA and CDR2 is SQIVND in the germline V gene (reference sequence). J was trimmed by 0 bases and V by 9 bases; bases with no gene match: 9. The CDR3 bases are TGTGCCAGCAGTTATAGCGGGGGCAGCTCCTACGAGCAGTACTTC. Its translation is CASSYSGGSSYEQYF.

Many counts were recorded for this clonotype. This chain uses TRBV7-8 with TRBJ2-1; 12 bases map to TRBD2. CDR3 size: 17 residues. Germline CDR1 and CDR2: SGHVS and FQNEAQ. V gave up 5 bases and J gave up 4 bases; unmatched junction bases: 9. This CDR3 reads CASSPAASGRGYNEQFF. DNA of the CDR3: TGTGCCAGCAGCCCAGCGGCTAGCGGGAGGGGATACAATGAGCAGTTCTTC. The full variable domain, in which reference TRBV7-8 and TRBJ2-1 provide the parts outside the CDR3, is GAGVSQSPRYKVAKRGQDVALRCDPISGHVSLFWYQQALGQGPEFLTYFQNEAQLDKSGLPSDRFFAERPEGSVSTLKIQRTQQEDSAVYLCASSPAASGRGYNEQFFGPGTRLTVL.

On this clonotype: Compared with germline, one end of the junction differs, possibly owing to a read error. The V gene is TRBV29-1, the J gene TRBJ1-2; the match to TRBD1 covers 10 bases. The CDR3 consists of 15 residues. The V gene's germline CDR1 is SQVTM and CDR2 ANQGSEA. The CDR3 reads CSVEARQGANYGCTF. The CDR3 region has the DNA TGCAGCGTTGAGGCGAGACAGGGGGCTAACTATGGCTGCACCTTC.